This is a list of T cell receptor beta chains from one sample in a study of technical replicates of blood from a few donors. Clones were sequenced by immunoSEQ multiplex PCR, and TCRdb holds only the in-frame ones, with some missing. The sample lists over 60,000 clones; around nine tenths were seen once. Source material: PBMCs. The receptor source for this set is a human donor in good health. Some clones in this sample may be carry-over from other donors' samples. The CDR3 runs from the conserved cysteine through the conserved F or W. The order of the fields is V gene, D gene, clone size, J gene, CDR3 protein, CDR3 DNA. D genes are given only for firm matches. Only some rows state a clone size, as once, few, many or a class for expanded clones.

v_gene: TRBV7-9; d_gene: TRBD1; abundance: -; j_gene: TRBJ2-3; CDR3aa: CASSSDRGPYDTQYF; CDR3nt: TGTGCCAGCAGCTCCGACAGGGGGCCGTACGATACGCAGTATTTT
v_gene: TRBV6-1; d_gene: -; abundance: once; j_gene: TRBJ2-7; CDR3aa: CASIKPSLTVIEQYF; CDR3nt: TGTGCCAGCATAAAGCCCTCTTTAACTGTTATCGAGCAGTACTTC
v_gene: TRBV4-1; d_gene: TRBD1; abundance: -; j_gene: TRBJ1-1; CDR3aa: CASSQTGQADTEAFF; CDR3nt: TGCGCCAGCAGCCAGACCGGACAGGCAGACACTGAAGCTTTCTTT
v_gene: TRBV11-3; d_gene: -; abundance: -; j_gene: TRBJ2-5; CDR3aa: CASSFLPGRGETQYF; CDR3nt: TGTGCCAGCAGCTTTCTCCCGGGCCGGGGAGAGACCCAGTACTTC
v_gene: TRBV18; d_gene: -; abundance: -; j_gene: TRBJ2-7; CDR3aa: CASSRSHEQYF; CDR3nt: TGTGCCAGCTCCCGGAGCCACGAGCAGTACTTC
v_gene: TRBV7-3; d_gene: -; abundance: -; j_gene: TRBJ1-2; CDR3aa: CASSYPGGYGYTF; CDR3nt: TGTGCCAGCAGCTACCCGGGGGGCTATGGCTACACCTTC
v_gene: TRBV4-3; d_gene: -; abundance: -; j_gene: TRBJ1-4; CDR3aa: CASSQDWGHRGGNEKLFF; CDR3nt: TGCGCCAGCAGCCAAGATTGGGGACATCGAGGGGGTAATGAAAAACTGTTTTTT
v_gene: TRBV2; d_gene: -; abundance: -; j_gene: TRBJ2-5; CDR3aa: CASSEGAARFQETQYF; CDR3nt: TGTGCCAGCAGTGAGGGAGCGGCTCGGTTCCAAGAGACCCAGTACTTC
v_gene: TRBV7-2; d_gene: TRBD1; abundance: -; j_gene: TRBJ2-1; CDR3aa: CASSSGTDHPSYNEQFF; CDR3nt: TGTGCCAGCAGCTCCGGGACAGACCACCCCTCCTACAATGAGCAGTTCTTC
v_gene: TRBV10-3; d_gene: TRBD1; abundance: -; j_gene: TRBJ2-7; CDR3aa: CAISESGGQGAEQYF; CDR3nt: TGTGCCATCAGTGAGTCGGGGGGACAGGGGGCCGAGCAGTACTTC
v_gene: TRBV14; d_gene: TRBD1; abundance: -; j_gene: TRBJ2-3; CDR3aa: CASSQVPTGASSTDTQYF; CDR3nt: TGTGCCAGCAGCCAAGTTCCAACAGGGGCGTCTAGCACAGATACGCAGTATTTT
v_gene: TRBV10-3; d_gene: TRBD2; abundance: -; j_gene: TRBJ2-7; CDR3aa: CAITPGGEQYF; CDR3nt: TGTGCCATCACCCCGGGGGGAGAGCAGTACTTC
v_gene: TRBV7-9; d_gene: TRBD2; abundance: -; j_gene: TRBJ2-1; CDR3aa: CASSLIAGLVPNEQFF; CDR3nt: TGTGCCAGCAGCCTTATTGCGGGACTAGTCCCGAATGAGCAGTTCTTC
v_gene: TRBV6-6; d_gene: -; abundance: -; j_gene: TRBJ2-3; CDR3aa: CATQQDSTDTQYF; CDR3nt: TGTGCCACCCAACAGGATTCCACAGATACGCAGTATTTT
v_gene: TRBV5-5; d_gene: -; abundance: -; j_gene: TRBJ2-5; CDR3aa: CASSLSGVARTETQYF; CDR3nt: TGTGCCAGCAGCTTGTCAGGAGTAGCGCGGACAGAGACCCAGTACTTC
v_gene: TRBV7-2; d_gene: TRBD2; abundance: -; j_gene: TRBJ2-2; CDR3aa: CASSLKVAGGPVNTGELFF; CDR3nt: TGTGCCAGCAGCTTAAAGGTAGCGGGAGGGCCGGTAAACACCGGGGAGCTGTTTTTT
v_gene: TRBV6-6; d_gene: -; abundance: -; j_gene: TRBJ1-5; CDR3aa: CASSYSVQGRAQHF; CDR3nt: TGTGCCAGCAGTTACTCGGTGCAGGGCAGAGCCCAGCATTTT
v_gene: TRBV6-5; d_gene: -; abundance: -; j_gene: TRBJ2-7; CDR3aa: CASSWQGSHEQYF; CDR3nt: TGTGCCAGCAGTTGGCAGGGGTCCCACGAGCAGTACTTC
v_gene: TRBV5-4; d_gene: TRBD1; abundance: few; j_gene: TRBJ1-1; CDR3aa: CASSPGGSFGEAFF; CDR3nt: TGTGCCAGCAGCCCAGGGGGGTCCTTTGGTGAAGCTTTCTTT
v_gene: TRBV9; d_gene: TRBD2; abundance: -; j_gene: TRBJ2-7; CDR3aa: CASNPAGEDEQYF; CDR3nt: TGTGCCAGCAATCCGGCGGGAGAGGATGAGCAGTACTTC
v_gene: TRBV7-9; d_gene: TRBD2; abundance: -; j_gene: TRBJ2-1; CDR3aa: CASSLARGVGNEQFF; CDR3nt: TGTGCCAGCAGCTTAGCCCGGGGGGTCGGCAATGAGCAGTTCTTC
v_gene: TRBV19; d_gene: -; abundance: -; j_gene: TRBJ2-5; CDR3aa: CASSTYGVQETQYF; CDR3nt: TGTGCCAGTAGTACCTACGGGGTCCAAGAGACCCAGTACTTC
v_gene: TRBV28; d_gene: -; abundance: -; j_gene: TRBJ1-2; CDR3aa: CASISSGDYGYTF; CDR3nt: TGTGCCAGCATTTCATCGGGGGACTATGGCTACACCTTC
v_gene: TRBV14; d_gene: TRBD1; abundance: -; j_gene: TRBJ1-1; CDR3aa: CASSLGGKSEAFF; CDR3nt: TGTGCCAGCAGCCTAGGGGGCAAATCTGAAGCTTTCTTT
v_gene: TRBV2; d_gene: TRBD1; abundance: -; j_gene: TRBJ2-7; CDR3aa: CASRGTGTGHYEQYF; CDR3nt: TGTGCCAGCAGGGGTACCGGGACAGGGCACTACGAGCAGTACTTC
v_gene: TRBV11-2; d_gene: -; abundance: once; j_gene: TRBJ2-5; CDR3aa: CASRSVGAVQETQYF; CDR3nt: TGTGCCAGCAGATCGGTAGGGGCTGTCCAAGAGACCCAGTACTTC
v_gene: TRBV4-3; d_gene: TRBD1; abundance: -; j_gene: TRBJ1-1; CDR3aa: CASSQDRTGGTEAFF; CDR3nt: TGCGCCAGCAGCCAAGATCGGACAGGGGGCACTGAAGCTTTCTTT
v_gene: TRBV4-1; d_gene: TRBD1; abundance: -; j_gene: TRBJ2-3; CDR3aa: CASSQAGTGLGDTQYF; CDR3nt: TGCGCCAGCAGCCAAGCCGGGACAGGGCTTGGGGATACGCAGTATTTT
v_gene: TRBV9; d_gene: -; abundance: -; j_gene: TRBJ2-1; CDR3aa: CASSVAGDRVSSYNEQFF; CDR3nt: TGTGCCAGCAGCGTAGCGGGGGACCGGGTAAGCTCCTACAATGAGCAGTTCTTC
v_gene: TRBV5-5; d_gene: TRBD2; abundance: -; j_gene: TRBJ2-7; CDR3aa: CASSAFSGGYEQYF; CDR3nt: TGTGCCAGCAGCGCCTTTAGCGGGGGATACGAGCAGTACTTC
v_gene: TRBV7-2; d_gene: TRBD2; abundance: -; j_gene: TRBJ2-3; CDR3aa: CASSPVGAGGNTQYF; CDR3nt: TGTGCCAGCAGCCCCGTGGGGGCGGGAGGGAATACGCAGTATTTT
v_gene: TRBV7-9; d_gene: -; abundance: -; j_gene: TRBJ1-1; CDR3aa: CATEDLTGGTEAFF; CDR3nt: TGTGCCACCGAAGACCTGACCGGAGGGACTGAAGCTTTCTTT
v_gene: TRBV21-1; d_gene: -; abundance: -; j_gene: TRBJ2-5; CDR3aa: CASSMTGVTEETQYF; CDR3nt: TGTGCCAGCAGTATGACAGGTGTCACTGAAGAGACCCAGTACTTC
v_gene: TRBV15; d_gene: TRBD1; abundance: -; j_gene: TRBJ2-7; CDR3aa: CATSRGGQGGRYEQYF; CDR3nt: TGTGCCACCAGCAGAGGAGGACAGGGCGGGCGTTACGAGCAGTACTTC
v_gene: TRBV4-3; d_gene: -; abundance: -; j_gene: TRBJ1-4; CDR3aa: CASSHLDRAGEKLFF; CDR3nt: TGCGCCAGCAGCCACCTGGACCGCGCGGGTGAAAAACTGTTTTTT
v_gene: TRBV29-1; d_gene: TRBD2; abundance: -; j_gene: TRBJ2-1; CDR3aa: CSVELRERDNEQFF; CDR3nt: TGCAGCGTTGAATTGCGGGAGAGAGACAATGAGCAGTTCTTC
v_gene: TRBV4-3; d_gene: TRBD1; abundance: -; j_gene: TRBJ2-7; CDR3aa: CASSQDRGVYEQYF; CDR3nt: TGCGCCAGCAGCCAGGACAGGGGTGTCTACGAGCAGTACTTC
v_gene: TRBV7-2; d_gene: -; abundance: -; j_gene: TRBJ2-3; CDR3aa: CASSLAPTSQASTDTQYF; CDR3nt: TGTGCCAGCAGCTTAGCGCCCACCTCACAGGCTAGCACAGATACGCAGTATTTT
v_gene: TRBV4-3; d_gene: TRBD2; abundance: -; j_gene: TRBJ2-7; CDR3aa: CASSQEGRGEIYEQYF; CDR3nt: TGCGCCAGCAGCCAAGAGGGGCGGGGGGAAATTTACGAGCAGTACTTC
v_gene: TRBV5-4; d_gene: -; abundance: -; j_gene: TRBJ1-1; CDR3aa: CASSFPGRHGINTEAFF; CDR3nt: TGTGCCAGCAGCTTTCCAGGGCGGCATGGAATTAACACTGAAGCTTTCTTT
v_gene: TRBV7-9; d_gene: TRBD2; abundance: once; j_gene: TRBJ2-2; CDR3aa: CASSLLAAGGTGELFF; CDR3nt: TGTGCCAGCAGCTTATTAGCCGCGGGAGGGACCGGGGAGCTGTTTTTT
v_gene: TRBV4-3; d_gene: -; abundance: once; j_gene: TRBJ1-3; CDR3aa: CASSQGALPPVYF; CDR3nt: TGCGCCAGCAGCCAAGGGGCCCTGCCGCCCGTTTATTTT
v_gene: TRBV7-7; d_gene: TRBD2; abundance: -; j_gene: TRBJ2-3; CDR3aa: CASSSTSGGDTQYF; CDR3nt: TGTGCCAGCAGCTCCACTAGCGGGGGGGATACGCAGTATTTT
v_gene: TRBV4-1; d_gene: TRBD2; abundance: -; j_gene: TRBJ2-5; CDR3aa: CASSQVGRALGTQYF; CDR3nt: TGCGCCAGCAGCCAAGTCGGGAGGGCCCTCGGGACCCAGTACTTC
v_gene: TRBV5-6; d_gene: -; abundance: -; j_gene: TRBJ1-3; CDR3aa: CASSQSGAHGNTIYF; CDR3nt: TGTGCCAGCAGCCAGTCAGGGGCGCATGGAAACACCATATATTTT
v_gene: TRBV7-2; d_gene: TRBD2; abundance: -; j_gene: TRBJ2-7; CDR3aa: CASSPRTSGGASYEQYF; CDR3nt: TGTGCCAGCAGCCCGCGGACTAGCGGGGGGGCCTCCTACGAGCAGTACTTC
v_gene: TRBV5-6; d_gene: -; abundance: few; j_gene: TRBJ2-3; CDR3aa: CASSSVAASTDTQYF; CDR3nt: TGTGCCAGCAGCTCCGTAGCGGCCTCCACAGATACGCAGTATTTT
v_gene: TRBV5-4; d_gene: TRBD1; abundance: -; j_gene: TRBJ1-2; CDR3aa: CASSPSGQNYGYTF; CDR3nt: TGTGCCAGCAGCCCGTCGGGACAGAACTATGGCTACACCTTC
v_gene: TRBV4-1; d_gene: -; abundance: -; j_gene: TRBJ1-2; CDR3aa: CASSLGIGVGYGYTF; CDR3nt: TGCGCCAGCAGCCTTGGGATCGGGGTGGGGTATGGCTACACCTTC
v_gene: TRBV5-4; d_gene: TRBD1; abundance: -; j_gene: TRBJ1-4; CDR3aa: CASSMAGTANEKLFF; CDR3nt: TGTGCCAGCAGCATGGCCGGGACAGCGAATGAAAAACTGTTTTTT
v_gene: TRBV5-4; d_gene: -; abundance: -; j_gene: TRBJ2-7; CDR3aa: CASSLATRGIDEQYF; CDR3nt: TGTGCCAGCAGCTTGGCGACTAGGGGCATTGACGAGCAGTACTTC
v_gene: TRBV5-4; d_gene: -; abundance: -; j_gene: TRBJ2-1; CDR3aa: CASSLVMGEDEQFF; CDR3nt: TGTGCCAGCAGCTTGGTCATGGGGGAGGATGAGCAGTTCTTC
v_gene: TRBV27; d_gene: -; abundance: -; j_gene: TRBJ2-3; CDR3aa: CASRGMAGRTDTQYF; CDR3nt: TGTGCCAGCCGAGGGATGGCAGGGAGGACAGATACGCAGTATTTT
v_gene: TRBV4-1; d_gene: TRBD1; abundance: -; j_gene: TRBJ1-2; CDR3aa: CASSEGGTGRFYGYTF; CDR3nt: TGCGCCAGCAGCGAGGGGGGGACAGGGCGGTTCTATGGCTACACCTTC
v_gene: TRBV11-2; d_gene: -; abundance: -; j_gene: TRBJ1-2; CDR3aa: CASSLATVFGYTF; CDR3nt: TGTGCCAGCAGCTTAGCGACAGTCTTTGGCTACACCTTC